A single sample gave rise to the 29 T cell receptor beta chains below, sequenced in a study of blood T cell repertoires in COVID-19. Generated by immunoSEQ multiplex PCR, the TCRdb table keeps only in-frame clones and is missing some. The repertoire consists of some 290,000 clones, with over 85% occurring once and the leading ten covering about 9.4%. The sample comprised PBMCs or T cells enriched from blood (not recorded which). The receptors were gathered from a woman in her thirties who had recovered from COVID-19.

The V call is TRBV10-3, the J call TRBJ2-7, with D perhaps TRBD2 (5 bases). Germline V gene lookup returns CDR1 ENHRY and CDR2 SYGVKD. V lost 4 bases and J lost 6, with 22 bases in between. The CDR3 length is 16 residues. The CDR3 loop reads CAISAPEQRSRGEQYF. In DNA form, the CDR3 reads TGTGCCATCAGTGCCCCCGAGCAGCGGAGTCGTGGCGAGCAGTACTTC.

The V and J genes are TRBV29-1 and TRBJ2-7, with 12 positions matching TRBD2. The CDR3 extends over 15 amino acids. The trim removed 4 bases at V and 6 bases at J, leaving 10 bases unmatched. The germline gives CDR1 SQVTM, CDR2 ANQGSEA. CDR3: CSVAWTSGMEGEQYF. The CDR3 DNA reads as TGCAGCGTTGCCTGGACTAGCGGGATGGAGGGCGAGCAGTACTTC.

The chain's CDR3 is CASSPRTPSYEQYF. CDR3 nucleotides: TGCGCCAGCAGCCCCAGGACTCCCTCCTACGAGCAGTACTTC. This rearrangement joins TRBV5-1 to TRBJ2-7, with a possible D match to TRBD2 (5 bases). There are 14 residues in the CDR3. Germline V gene sequence: CDR1 SGHRS, CDR2 YFSETQ. The ends were cut back, 4 bases at V and 0 bases at J, with 11 bases in the middle.

CDR3 residues: CASSLSSGGAGTEAFF. CDR3 nucleotide sequence: TGTGCCAGCAGCTTATCGTCAGGGGGCGCGGGCACTGAAGCTTTCTTT. This chain connects TRBV7-2 to TRBJ1-1, with 8 bases identical to TRBD1. From germline, CDR1 is SGHTA and CDR2 FQGNSA. The CDR3 loop spans 16 amino acids. The junction had 9 bases not matched to a gene; V was cut back by 2 bases and J by 4 bases.

This chain uses TRBV5-5 with TRBJ2-5, with a tentative D call TRBD2 (6 bases). There are 15 residues in the CDR3. Trimming pared 4 bases from V and 5 bases from J, leaving 18 bases between. Germline CDR1 SGHKS, CDR2 YYEKEE (reference sequence). The CDR3: CASSPGRGREETQYF. The CDR3 DNA follows: TGTGCCAGCAGCCCCGGGCGGGGAAGGGAGGAGACCCAGTACTTC.

The rearrangement links TRBV4-1 to TRBJ1-2; 8 bases match TRBD1. Trimming at V came to 0 bases and at J to 5 bases, leaving 2 bases not matched to a gene. Germline V gene sequence: CDR1 MGHRA, CDR2 YSYEKL. CDR3 size: 14 residues. The CDR3 DNA follows: TGCGCCAGCAGCCAAGATGACAGGGGTTATGGCTACACCTTC. This translates into CASSQDDRGYGYTF.

V gene TRBV7-9 combines with J gene TRBJ2-5; D not resolved. Trimming took 1 base from V and 2 from J, leaving 11 bases between them. The CDR3 sequence is 15 residues long. Looked up from germline, CDR1 is SEHNR and CDR2 is FQNEAQ (reference sequence). The CDR3 is CASSLVLVDQETQYF. The CDR3 coding sequence is TGTGCCAGCAGCTTAGTCCTAGTGGATCAAGAGACCCAGTACTTC.

The chain joins TRBV2 to TRBJ2-7; tentatively, D is TRBD2 (7 bases). Deletions cut 5 bases from V and 1 base from J, with 12 bases between. The V gene's germline CDR1 is SNHLY and CDR2 FYNNEI. The CDR3 is 14 residues long. CDR3 in DNA: TGTGCCAGCAGTTTACAGGGACTATCCTACGAGCAGTACTTC. Protein product: CASSLQGLSYEQYF.

This chain connects TRBV10-3 to TRBJ2-5; 8 nucleotides agree with TRBD2. The CDR3 is 16 amino acids. The trim removed 1 base at V and 5 bases at J, leaving 9 bases unmatched. The germline gives CDR1 ENHRY, CDR2 SYGVKD. This CDR3 reads CAISELAGGSGETQYF. Here the CDR3 DNA reads TGTGCCATCAGTGAGTTGGCGGGAGGATCAGGGGAGACCCAGTACTTC.

This rearrangement joins TRBV10-3 to TRBJ1-2; TRBD1 matches at 7 bases. Per the germline V gene, CDR1 is ENHRY and CDR2 is SYGVKD. This CDR3 is built from 14 residues. V lost 1 base and J lost 4; bases outside the gene matches: 3. The CDR3 DNA is TGTGCCATCAGTGAGTACGGACAGGCCTATGGCTACACCTTC. Encoded protein: CAISEYGQAYGYTF.

This chain links TRBV24-1 with TRBJ2-3; 9 bases map to TRBD1. The CDR3 extends over 14 amino acids. With V trimmed by 9 bases and J by 3 bases, 6 bases remained unmatched. Germline loops: CDR1 KGHDR, CDR2 SFDVKD. CDR3 DNA sequence: TGTGCCACCTCCCGAGGACAGGGGACAGATACGCAGTATTTT. Amino acids: CATSRGQGTDTQYF.

This chain uses TRBV7-2 with TRBJ1-2, with D possibly matching TRBD1 (6 bases). CDR1 SGHTA and CDR2 FQGNSA come from the germline V gene. V lost 2 bases and J lost 5, with 15 bases in between. The CDR3 totals 15 residues. The CDR3 DNA reads as TGTGCCAGCAGCTTACGTCCAGGGGCGGGTTATGGCTACACCTTC. Translating it yields CASSLRPGAGYGYTF. The variable domain in full, with the rest retrieved from reference TRBV7-2 and TRBJ1-2, is GAGVSQSPSNKVTEKGKDVELRCDPISGHTALYWYRQSLGQGLEFLIYFQGNSAPDKSGLPSDRFSAERTGGSVSTLTIQRTQQEDSAVYLCASSLRPGAGYGYTFGSGTRLTVV.

The gene calls are TRBV28 and TRBJ2-7, with 8 bases fitting TRBD2. V shed 5 bases, J shed 0 bases, and the junction held 6 bases outside the gene matches. Looked up from germline, CDR1 is MDHEN and CDR2 is SYDVKM. This CDR3 has 15 amino acids. The CDR3 bases are TGTGCCAGCAGTACAGAGCGGGAGCGCTCCTACGAGCAGTACTTC. It yields the protein CASSTERERSYEQYF.

The chain joins TRBV4-1 to TRBJ2-5, with D possibly TRBD2 on 6 matching bases. The CDR3 has 16 amino acids. Trimming pared 4 bases from V and 4 bases from J, leaving 19 bases between. Germline V lookup: CDR1 MGHRA, CDR2 YSYEKL. This chain's CDR3 is CASSPTTRVRGETQYF. CDR3 sequence (DNA): TGCGCCAGCAGCCCCACGACCAGGGTGCGGGGAGAGACCCAGTACTTC.

This clone was counted between two and nine times. The rearrangement links TRBV12-5 to TRBJ1-4, with TRBD1 identical over 7 bases. In germline, CDR1 is LGHNT, CDR2 FRNRAP. The V and J ends lost 5 bases and 5 bases, in that order; junction bases with no gene match: 11. This CDR3 has 16 amino acids. The CDR3: CASGPRPGTENEKLFF. In nucleotides, the CDR3 is TGTGCTAGTGGTCCTCGCCCCGGGACAGAGAATGAAAAACTGTTTTTT.

The V call is TRBV5-4, the J call TRBJ2-7; 9 bases map to TRBD1. V trimming: 2 bases; J trimming: 6 bases; junction bases outside the gene matches: 9. The CDR3 is 15 amino acids. Looked up from germline, CDR1 is SGHNT and CDR2 is YYREEE (reference sequence). Here the CDR3 reads CASSFTDRGLGEQYF. In nucleotides, the CDR3 is TGTGCCAGCAGCTTCACAGACAGGGGGTTGGGCGAGCAGTACTTC.

The rearrangement joins TRBV27 to TRBJ2-2; 12 bases line up with TRBD2. The V segment lost 5 bases and the J segment 1 base; nucleotides outside the gene matches: 5. This CDR3 region has 17 residues. Germline CDR1 MNHEY, CDR2 SMNVEV (reference sequence). The CDR3 loop reads CASSLLAGGLNTGELFF. In DNA, the CDR3 is TGTGCCAGCAGTCTCCTAGCGGGAGGGCTGAACACCGGGGAGCTGTTTTTT.

This sequence joins TRBV24-1 and TRBJ2-3; maybe TRBD1 (5 bases). Germline assignment: CDR1 KGHDR and CDR2 SFDVKD. The V and J ends lost 3 bases and 8 bases respectively, with 14 bases between them. The CDR3 covers 14 residues. Here the CDR3 reads CATSDPGYPITQYF. The CDR3 nucleotides are TGTGCCACCAGTGATCCAGGGTACCCAATTACGCAGTATTTT.

This chain uses TRBV4-1 with TRBJ2-7, with D perhaps matching TRBD1 (5 bases). Germline lookup yields CDR1 MGHRA and CDR2 YSYEKL. V was clipped by 2 bases and J by 1 base, with 15 bases between them. The CDR3 consists of 16 residues. The chain's CDR3 is CASSQRVAGLSYEQYF. CDR3 bases: TGCGCCAGCAGCCAACGGGTGGCAGGGTTATCCTACGAGCAGTACTTC.

This clone was seen a few times. The chain is built from TRBV7-9 and TRBJ1-2; a possible D gene is TRBD1 (6 bases). The V end was cut by 0 bases, the J end by 2 bases, with 10 bases between. Looked up from germline, CDR1 is SEHNR and CDR2 is FQNEAQ (reference sequence). This CDR3 region has 15 residues. CDR3 bases: TGTGCCAGCAGCTTAGCGGGGACACCCAACTATGGCTACACCTTC. It translates to CASSLAGTPNYGYTF.

This chain connects TRBV5-6 to TRBJ2-7; the D gene is possibly TRBD2 (5 bases). This CDR3 comprises 14 residues. Trimming shortened V by 0 bases and J by 4 bases, and 11 bases separated the two germline ends. Germline V lookup: CDR1 SGHDT, CDR2 YYEEEE. CDR3 protein: CASSLGTSGYEQYF. As DNA, the CDR3 is TGTGCCAGCAGCTTGGGAACTTCGGGATACGAGCAGTACTTC.

This chain connects TRBV19 to TRBJ1-4; D uncertain. Between the trimmed V and J ends, which lost 3 bases and 8 bases, there was a span of 16 bases. This CDR3 comprises 15 residues. Germline V gives CDR1 LNHDA, CDR2 SQIVND (reference sequence). CDR3 loop: CASSIGGRALEKLFF. DNA for the CDR3: TGTGCCAGTAGTATCGGAGGCAGAGCATTAGAAAAACTGTTTTTT.

This chain uses TRBV11-3 with TRBJ2-7, with 10 bases fitting TRBD2. J gave up 2 bases and V 0 bases, and 1 base lay outside the gene matches. The CDR3 is 15 residues long. CDR1 and CDR2 from the germline V gene are SGHNT and YENEEA. As DNA, the CDR3 is TGTGCCAGCAGCTTAGAAGCGGGAGGGACCTACGAGCAGTACTTC. It specifies CASSLEAGGTYEQYF.

The chain joins TRBV19 to TRBJ1-6; tentatively, D is TRBD1 (5 bases). Trimming took off 6 bases at V and 9 bases at J, with 12 bases between the two ends. Germline CDR1 reads LNHDA; CDR2 reads SQIVND (reference sequence). The CDR3 length is 13 residues. Here the CDR3 DNA reads TGTGCCAGTAGACCGGGGGGTGGTTCACCCCTCCACTTT. The encoded protein is CASRPGGGSPLHF.

J is TRBJ2-7 and V is TRBV7-9, with D maybe TRBD2 (6 bases). Between the trimmed V and J ends, which lost 5 bases and 7 bases, there was a span of 15 bases. The length of the CDR3 is 13 residues. Germline CDR1 reads SEHNR; CDR2 reads FQNEAQ (reference sequence). CDR3 DNA sequence: TGTGCCAGCAGCACGATGATGGAGGGTGAGCAGTACTTC. This sequence encodes CASSTMMEGEQYF.

The chain is built from TRBV28 and TRBJ1-2; TRBD1 agrees at 11 bases. Germline V lookup: CDR1 MDHEN, CDR2 SYDVKM. The CDR3 sequence is 16 residues long. V lost 6 bases and J lost 3; bases outside the gene matches: 9. CDR3 in DNA: TGTGCCAGCAGCCGTAATCCGGGACAGGGGGACTATGGCTACACCTTC. Its translation: CASSRNPGQGDYGYTF.

This chain connects TRBV14 to TRBJ2-3; 7 bases map to TRBD2. Per the germline V gene, CDR1 is SGHDN and CDR2 is FVKESK. Trimming took 2 bases from V and 5 from J; bases not matched to a gene: 13. The CDR3 covers 17 residues. For the CDR3, the DNA is TGTGCCAGCAGCCAACATATAGGAACGGGAGGACGAGATACGCAGTATTTT. This translates into CASSQHIGTGGRDTQYF.

This chain links TRBV11-2 with TRBJ2-7, with a tentative D call TRBD1 (6 bases). The CDR3 is 13 residues long. V lost 6 bases to trimming and J lost 2 bases, with 11 bases between them. In germline, CDR1 is SGHAT, CDR2 FQNNGV. CDR3 nucleotide sequence: TGTGCCAGCAGAGTGACAGGTGCCTACGAGCAGTACTTC. Translated, it gives CASRVTGAYEQYF.

This clone was seen a single time. The chain recombines TRBV7-8 with TRBJ2-7, with a possible D match to TRBD1 (6 bases). The CDR3 length is 14 residues. Germline lookup yields CDR1 SGHVS and CDR2 FQNEAQ. Deletions cut 5 bases from V and 6 bases from J, with 17 bases between. CDR3 in amino acids: CASSPDLDRSEQYF. CDR3 bases: TGTGCCAGCAGCCCCGATCTGGACAGAAGCGAGCAGTACTTC.